This TCR beta chain was captured in a study of graft-versus-host responses after intestinal transplantation. Background on the study: Multivisceral, liver-intestinal, or isolated intestinal grafts went to recipients. The whole recipient group had anti-thymocyte globulin induction followed by tacrolimus and steroids for two to three years.

The CDR3 runs 14 residues. Germline V gene sequence: CDR1 ENHRY, CDR2 SYGVKD. Unmatched junction bases numbered 4, after V lost 4 bases and J lost 5 bases. Some clones are missing from TCRdb's copy, which holds only in-frame ones; the method was immunoSEQ multiplex PCR. The sample lists some 41,000 clones; roughly 90% were seen once. The clonotype was recovered from a human patient who received an intestinal transplant, so some T cells may come from the graft donor. The sequencing here drew on PBMCs, taken about 270 days after transplant. The rearrangement joins TRBV10-3 to TRBJ1-1; 10 positions agree with TRBD1. The CDR3 nucleotides are TGTGCCATCAGTGTACAGGACAGGGGGACTGAAGCTTTCTTT. As protein: CAISVQDRGTEAFF.